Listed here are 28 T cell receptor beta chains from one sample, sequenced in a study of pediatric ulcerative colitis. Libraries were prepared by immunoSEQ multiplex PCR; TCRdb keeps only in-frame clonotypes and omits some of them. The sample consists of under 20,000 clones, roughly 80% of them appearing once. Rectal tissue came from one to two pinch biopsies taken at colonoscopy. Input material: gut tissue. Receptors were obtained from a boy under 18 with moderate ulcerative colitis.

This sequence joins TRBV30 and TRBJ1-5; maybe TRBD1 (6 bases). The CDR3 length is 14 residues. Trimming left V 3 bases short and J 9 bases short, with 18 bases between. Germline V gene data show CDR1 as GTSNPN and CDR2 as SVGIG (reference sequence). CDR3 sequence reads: CAWRTDGGAGPQHF. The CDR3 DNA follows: TGTGCCTGGAGAACGGACGGGGGGGCTGGGCCCCAGCATTTT.

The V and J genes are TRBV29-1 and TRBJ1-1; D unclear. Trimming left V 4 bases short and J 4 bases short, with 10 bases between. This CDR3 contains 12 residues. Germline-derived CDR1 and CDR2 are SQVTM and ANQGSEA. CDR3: CSVVGPLTEAFF. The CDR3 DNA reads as TGCAGCGTTGTAGGTCCTCTCACTGAAGCTTTCTTT.

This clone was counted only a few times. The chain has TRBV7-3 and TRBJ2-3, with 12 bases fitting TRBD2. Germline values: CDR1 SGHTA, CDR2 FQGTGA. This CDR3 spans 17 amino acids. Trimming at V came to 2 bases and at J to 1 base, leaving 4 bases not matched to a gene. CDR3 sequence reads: CASSLLAGGRGTDTQYF. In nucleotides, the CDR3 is TGTGCCAGCAGCTTACTAGCGGGGGGGCGTGGCACAGATACGCAGTATTTT. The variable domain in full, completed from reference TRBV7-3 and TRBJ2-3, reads GAGVSQTPSNKVTEKGKYVELRCDPISGHTALYWYRQSLGQGPEFLIYFQGTGAADDSGLPNDRFFAVRPEGSVSTLKIQRTERGDSAVYLCASSLLAGGRGTDTQYFGPGTRLTVL.

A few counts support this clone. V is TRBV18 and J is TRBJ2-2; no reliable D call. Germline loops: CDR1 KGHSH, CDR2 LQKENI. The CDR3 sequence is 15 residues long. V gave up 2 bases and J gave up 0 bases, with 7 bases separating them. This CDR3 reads CASSPWGTNTGELFF. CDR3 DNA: TGTGCCAGCTCACCATGGGGAACGAACACCGGGGAGCTGTTTTTT.

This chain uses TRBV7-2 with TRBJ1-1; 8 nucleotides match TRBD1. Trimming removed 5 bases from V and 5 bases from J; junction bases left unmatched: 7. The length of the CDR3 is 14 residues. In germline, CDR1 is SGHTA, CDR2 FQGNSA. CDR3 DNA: TGTGCCAGCAGCCCAGACAGGGGCCGAACTGAAGCTTTCTTT. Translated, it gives CASSPDRGRTEAFF.

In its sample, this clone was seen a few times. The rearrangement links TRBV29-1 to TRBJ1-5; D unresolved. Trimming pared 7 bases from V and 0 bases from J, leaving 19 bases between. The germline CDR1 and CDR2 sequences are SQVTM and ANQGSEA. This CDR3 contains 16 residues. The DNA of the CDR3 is TGCAGCGCTATCCTGGGAGGAGTCGGTAGCAATCAGCCCCAGCATTTT. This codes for CSAILGGVGSNQPQHF.

This CDR3 is CASSPDRTGTGELFF. The DNA of the CDR3 is TGTGCCAGCAGCCCCGACAGGACAGGGACCGGGGAGCTGTTTTTT. V and J are TRBV6-5 and TRBJ2-2; 8 bases line up with TRBD1. V shed 6 bases, J shed 5 bases, and the junction held 8 bases outside the gene matches. Per the germline V gene, CDR1 is MNHEY and CDR2 is SVGAGI. The CDR3 totals 15 residues.

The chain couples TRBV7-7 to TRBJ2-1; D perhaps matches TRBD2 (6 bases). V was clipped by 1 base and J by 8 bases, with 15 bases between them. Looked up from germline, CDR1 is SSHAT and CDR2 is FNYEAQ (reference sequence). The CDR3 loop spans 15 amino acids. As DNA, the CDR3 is TGTGCCAGCAGCTTAGGGCTCGGAGGGCTGGATGAGCAGTTCTTC. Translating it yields CASSLGLGGLDEQFF.

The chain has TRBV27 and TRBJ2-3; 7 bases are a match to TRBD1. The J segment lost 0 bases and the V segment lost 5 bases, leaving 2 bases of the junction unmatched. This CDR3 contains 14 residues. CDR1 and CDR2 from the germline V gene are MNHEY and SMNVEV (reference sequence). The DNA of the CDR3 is TGTGCCAGCAGTAGGGACAGAAGCACAGATACGCAGTATTTT. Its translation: CASSRDRSTDTQYF.

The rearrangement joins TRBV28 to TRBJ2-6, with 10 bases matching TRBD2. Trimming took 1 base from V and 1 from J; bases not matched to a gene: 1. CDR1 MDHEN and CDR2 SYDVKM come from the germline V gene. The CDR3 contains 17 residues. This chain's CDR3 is CASSLSSGRSGANVLTF. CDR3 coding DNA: TGTGCCAGCAGTTTATCTAGCGGGAGATCTGGGGCCAACGTCCTGACTTTC.

CDR3: CASSQAPAGGLYTEAFF. The CDR3 region has the DNA TGTGCCAGCAGCCAAGCCCCGGCGGGGGGGCTATACACTGAAGCTTTCTTT. J is TRBJ1-1 and V is TRBV4-2; D might be TRBD1 (6 bases). Germline V gene lookup returns CDR1 LGHNA and CDR2 YNFKEQ. V lost 1 base and J lost 3, with 18 bases in between. The CDR3 loop spans 17 amino acids.

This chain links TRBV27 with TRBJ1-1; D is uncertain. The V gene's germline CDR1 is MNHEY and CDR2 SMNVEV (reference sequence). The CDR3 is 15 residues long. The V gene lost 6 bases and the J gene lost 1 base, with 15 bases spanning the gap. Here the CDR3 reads CASREETTPNTEAFF. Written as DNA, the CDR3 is TGTGCCAGCAGGGAGGAGACAACCCCGAACACTGAAGCTTTCTTT.

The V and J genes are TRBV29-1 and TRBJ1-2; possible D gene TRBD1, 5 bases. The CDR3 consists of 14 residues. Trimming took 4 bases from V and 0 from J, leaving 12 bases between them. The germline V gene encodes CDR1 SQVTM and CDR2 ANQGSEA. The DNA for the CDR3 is TGCAGCGTTGTCCGGGGGACTACTAACTATGGCTACACCTTC. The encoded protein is CSVVRGTTNYGYTF.

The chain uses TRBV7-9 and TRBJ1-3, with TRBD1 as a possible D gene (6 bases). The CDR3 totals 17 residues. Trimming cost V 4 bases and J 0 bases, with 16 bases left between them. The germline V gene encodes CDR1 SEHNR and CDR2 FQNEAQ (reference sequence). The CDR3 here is CASSSGTLASSGNTIYF. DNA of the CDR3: TGTGCCAGCAGCTCCGGGACATTGGCAAGCTCTGGAAACACCATATATTTT.

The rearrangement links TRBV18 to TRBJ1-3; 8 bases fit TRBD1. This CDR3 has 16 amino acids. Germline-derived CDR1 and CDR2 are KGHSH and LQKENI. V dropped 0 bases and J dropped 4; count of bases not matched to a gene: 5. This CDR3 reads CASSPPGTGGGNTIYF. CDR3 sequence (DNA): TGTGCCAGCTCACCACCGGGGACAGGCGGCGGAAACACCATATATTTT.

CDR3 sequence: CASSLLAGGITEAFF. The CDR3 DNA follows: TGTGCCAGCAGCTTGCTAGCAGGGGGTATCACTGAAGCTTTCTTT. This sequence joins TRBV5-6 and TRBJ1-1; 7 bases line up with TRBD1. This CDR3 is 15 amino acids long. Trimming took 1 base from V and 4 from J; bases not matched to a gene: 7. Looked up from germline, CDR1 is SGHDT and CDR2 is YYEEEE.

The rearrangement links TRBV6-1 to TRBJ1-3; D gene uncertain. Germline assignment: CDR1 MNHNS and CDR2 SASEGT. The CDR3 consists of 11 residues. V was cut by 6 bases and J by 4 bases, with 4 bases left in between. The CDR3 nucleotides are TGTGCCAGCAGGCCGGGAAACACCATATATTTT. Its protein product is CASRPGNTIYF.

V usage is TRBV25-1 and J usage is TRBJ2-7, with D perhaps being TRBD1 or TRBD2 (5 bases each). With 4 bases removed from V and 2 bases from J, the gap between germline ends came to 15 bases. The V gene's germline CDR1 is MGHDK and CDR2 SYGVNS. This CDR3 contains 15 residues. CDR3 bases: TGTGCCAGCAGTGCGTCCAGGGAGAACACCTACGAGCAGTACTTC. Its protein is CASSASRENTYEQYF.

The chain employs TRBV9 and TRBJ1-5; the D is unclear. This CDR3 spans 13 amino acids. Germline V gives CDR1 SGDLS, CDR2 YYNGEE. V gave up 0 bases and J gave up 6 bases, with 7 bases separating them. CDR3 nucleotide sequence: TGTGCCAGCAGCGTAGAAGGTTTTCAGCCCCAGCATTTT. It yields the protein CASSVEGFQPQHF.

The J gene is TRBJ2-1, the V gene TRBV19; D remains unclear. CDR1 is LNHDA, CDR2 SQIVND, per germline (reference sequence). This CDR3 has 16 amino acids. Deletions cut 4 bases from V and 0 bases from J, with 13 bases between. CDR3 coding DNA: TGTGCCAGTAGTACCGGGCGCCTAAGCTCCTACAATGAGCAGTTCTTC. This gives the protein CASSTGRLSSYNEQFF.

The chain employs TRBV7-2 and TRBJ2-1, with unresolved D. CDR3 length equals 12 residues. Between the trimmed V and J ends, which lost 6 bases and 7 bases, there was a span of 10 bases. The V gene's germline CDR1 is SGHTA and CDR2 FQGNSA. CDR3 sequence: CASRASTNEQFF. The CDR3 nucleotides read TGTGCCAGCAGGGCAAGCACTAATGAGCAGTTCTTC.

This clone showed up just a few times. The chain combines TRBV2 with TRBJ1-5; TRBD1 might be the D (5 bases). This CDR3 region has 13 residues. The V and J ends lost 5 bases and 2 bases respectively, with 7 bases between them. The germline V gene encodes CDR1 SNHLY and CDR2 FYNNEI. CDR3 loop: CASSPQGNQPQHF. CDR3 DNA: TGTGCCAGCAGTCCACAGGGCAATCAGCCCCAGCATTTT.

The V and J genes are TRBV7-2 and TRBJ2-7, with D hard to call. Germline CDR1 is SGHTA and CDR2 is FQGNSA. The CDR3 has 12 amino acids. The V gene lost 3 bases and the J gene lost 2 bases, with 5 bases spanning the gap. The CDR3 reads CASSFSAYEQYF. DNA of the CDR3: TGTGCCAGCAGCTTTTCCGCCTACGAGCAGTACTTC. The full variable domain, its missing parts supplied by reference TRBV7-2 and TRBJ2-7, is GAGVSQSPSNKVTEKGKDVELRCDPISGHTALYWYRQSLGQGLEFLIYFQGNSAPDKSGLPSDRFSAERTGGSVSTLTIQRTQQEDSAVYLCASSFSAYEQYFGPGTRLTVT.

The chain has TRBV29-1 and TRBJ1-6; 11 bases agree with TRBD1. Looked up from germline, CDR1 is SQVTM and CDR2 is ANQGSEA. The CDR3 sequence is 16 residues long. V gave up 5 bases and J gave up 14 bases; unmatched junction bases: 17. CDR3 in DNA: TGCAGCGTTCGCCTGGGGGACAGGGGGGCGACAGGGACCCTCCACTTT. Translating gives CSVRLGDRGATGTLHF. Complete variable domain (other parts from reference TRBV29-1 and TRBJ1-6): SAVISQKPSRDICQRGTSLTIQCQVDSQVTMMFWYRQQPGQSLTLIATANQGSEATYESGFVIDKFPISRPNLTFSTLTVSNMSPEDSSIYLCSVRLGDRGATGTLHFGNGTRLTVT.

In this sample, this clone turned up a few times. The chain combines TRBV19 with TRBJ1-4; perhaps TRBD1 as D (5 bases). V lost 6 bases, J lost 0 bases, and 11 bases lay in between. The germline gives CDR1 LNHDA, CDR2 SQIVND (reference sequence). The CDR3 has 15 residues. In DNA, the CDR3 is TGTGCCAGTAGGGGGCAAATTGCAACTAATGAAAAACTGTTTTTT. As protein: CASRGQIATNEKLFF.

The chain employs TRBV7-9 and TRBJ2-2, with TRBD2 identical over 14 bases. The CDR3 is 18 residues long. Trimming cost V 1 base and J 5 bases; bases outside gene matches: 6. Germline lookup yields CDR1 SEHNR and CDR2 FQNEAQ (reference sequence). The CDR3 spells CASSLDGTSGSETGELFF. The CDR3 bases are TGTGCCAGCAGCTTAGATGGGACTAGCGGGAGTGAAACCGGGGAGCTGTTTTTT.

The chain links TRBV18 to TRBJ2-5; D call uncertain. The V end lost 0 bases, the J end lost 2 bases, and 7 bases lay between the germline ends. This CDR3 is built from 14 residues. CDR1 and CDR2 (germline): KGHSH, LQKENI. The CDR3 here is CASSPPYSQETQYF. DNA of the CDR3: TGTGCCAGCTCACCACCGTACTCACAAGAGACCCAGTACTTC.

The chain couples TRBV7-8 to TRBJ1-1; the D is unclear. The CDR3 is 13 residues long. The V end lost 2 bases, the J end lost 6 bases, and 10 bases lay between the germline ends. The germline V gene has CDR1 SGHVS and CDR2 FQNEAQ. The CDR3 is CASSLIERSEAFF. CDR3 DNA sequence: TGTGCCAGCAGCTTAATTGAGCGGTCTGAAGCTTTCTTT.